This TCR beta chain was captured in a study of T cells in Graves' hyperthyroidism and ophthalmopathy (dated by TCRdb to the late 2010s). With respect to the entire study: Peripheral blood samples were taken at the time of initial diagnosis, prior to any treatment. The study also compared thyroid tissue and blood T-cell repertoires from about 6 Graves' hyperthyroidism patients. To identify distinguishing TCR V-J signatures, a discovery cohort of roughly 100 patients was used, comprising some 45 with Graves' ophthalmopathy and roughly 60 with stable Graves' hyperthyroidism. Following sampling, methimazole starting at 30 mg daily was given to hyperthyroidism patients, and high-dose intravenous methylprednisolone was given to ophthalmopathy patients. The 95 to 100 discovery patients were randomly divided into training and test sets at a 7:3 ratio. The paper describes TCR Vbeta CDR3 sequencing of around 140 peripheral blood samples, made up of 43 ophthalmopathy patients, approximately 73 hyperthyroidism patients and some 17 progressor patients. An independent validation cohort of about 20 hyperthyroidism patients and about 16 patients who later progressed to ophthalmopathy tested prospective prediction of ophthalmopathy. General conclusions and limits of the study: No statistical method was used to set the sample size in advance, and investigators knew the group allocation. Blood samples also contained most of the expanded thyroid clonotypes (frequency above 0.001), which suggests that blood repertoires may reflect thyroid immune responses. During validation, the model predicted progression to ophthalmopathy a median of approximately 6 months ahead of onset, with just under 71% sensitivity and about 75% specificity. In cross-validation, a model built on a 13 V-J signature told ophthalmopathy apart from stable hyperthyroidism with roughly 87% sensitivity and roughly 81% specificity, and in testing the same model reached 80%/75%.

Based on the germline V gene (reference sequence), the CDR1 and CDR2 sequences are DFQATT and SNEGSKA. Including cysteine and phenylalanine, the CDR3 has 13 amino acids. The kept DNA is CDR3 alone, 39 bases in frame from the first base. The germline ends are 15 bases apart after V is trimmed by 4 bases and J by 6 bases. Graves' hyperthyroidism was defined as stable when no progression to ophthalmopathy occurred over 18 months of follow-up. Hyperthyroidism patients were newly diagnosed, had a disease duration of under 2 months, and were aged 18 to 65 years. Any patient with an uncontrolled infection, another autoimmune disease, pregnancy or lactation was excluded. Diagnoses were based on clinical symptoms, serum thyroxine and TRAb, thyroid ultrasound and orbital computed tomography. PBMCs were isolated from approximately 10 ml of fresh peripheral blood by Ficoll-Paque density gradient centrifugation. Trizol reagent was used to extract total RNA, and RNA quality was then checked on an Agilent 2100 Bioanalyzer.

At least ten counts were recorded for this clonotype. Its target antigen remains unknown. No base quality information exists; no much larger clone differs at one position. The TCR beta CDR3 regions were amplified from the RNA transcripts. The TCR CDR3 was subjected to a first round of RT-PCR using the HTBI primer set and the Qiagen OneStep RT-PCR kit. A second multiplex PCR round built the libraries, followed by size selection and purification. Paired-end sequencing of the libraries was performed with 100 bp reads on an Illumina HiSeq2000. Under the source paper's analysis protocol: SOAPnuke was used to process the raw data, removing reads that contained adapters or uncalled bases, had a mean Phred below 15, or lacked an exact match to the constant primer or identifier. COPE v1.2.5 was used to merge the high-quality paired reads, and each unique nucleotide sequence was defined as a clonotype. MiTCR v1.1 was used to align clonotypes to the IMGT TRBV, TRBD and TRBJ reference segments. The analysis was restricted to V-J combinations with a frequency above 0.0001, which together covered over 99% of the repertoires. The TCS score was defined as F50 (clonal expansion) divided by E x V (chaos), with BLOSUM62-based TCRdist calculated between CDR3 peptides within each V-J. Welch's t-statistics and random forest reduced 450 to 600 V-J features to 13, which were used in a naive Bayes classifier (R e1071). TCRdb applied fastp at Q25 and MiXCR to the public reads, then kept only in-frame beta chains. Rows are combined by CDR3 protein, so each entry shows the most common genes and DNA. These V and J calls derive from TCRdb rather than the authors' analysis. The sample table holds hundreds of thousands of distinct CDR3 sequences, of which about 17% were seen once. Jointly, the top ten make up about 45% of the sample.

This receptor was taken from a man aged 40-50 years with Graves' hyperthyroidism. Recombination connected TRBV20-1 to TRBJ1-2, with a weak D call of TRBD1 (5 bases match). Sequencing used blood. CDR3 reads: CSATQQALDGYTF. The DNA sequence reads TGCAGTGCTACCCAACAGGCGCTGGATGGCTACACCTTC.